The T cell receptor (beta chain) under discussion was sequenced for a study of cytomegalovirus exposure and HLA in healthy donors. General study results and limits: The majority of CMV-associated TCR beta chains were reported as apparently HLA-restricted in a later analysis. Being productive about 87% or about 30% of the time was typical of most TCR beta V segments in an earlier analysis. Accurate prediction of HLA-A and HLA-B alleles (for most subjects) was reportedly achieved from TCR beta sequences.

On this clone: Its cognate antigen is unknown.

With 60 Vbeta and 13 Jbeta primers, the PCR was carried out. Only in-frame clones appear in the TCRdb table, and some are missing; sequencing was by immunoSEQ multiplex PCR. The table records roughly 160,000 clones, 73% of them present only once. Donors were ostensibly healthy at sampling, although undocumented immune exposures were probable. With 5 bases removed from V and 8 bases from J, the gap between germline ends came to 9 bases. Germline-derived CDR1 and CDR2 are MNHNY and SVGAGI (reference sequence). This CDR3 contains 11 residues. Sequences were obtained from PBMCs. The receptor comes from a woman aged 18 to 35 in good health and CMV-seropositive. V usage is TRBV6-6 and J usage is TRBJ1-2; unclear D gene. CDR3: CASSEGGGYTF. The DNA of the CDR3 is TGTGCCAGCAGTGAGGGAGGAGGCTACACCTTC.